This T cell receptor beta chain comes out of a study of shared clonotypes between healthy human individuals. Study-level points and caveats: The study drew on few donors, limiting represented genetic and exposure-history diversity.

For unsorted samples, genomic DNA was extracted from roughly 100 million PBMCs. Details on this clone: Its matching antigen is unknown.

The authors' processing: Junction-only sequences without quality scores came from ImmunoSEQ, so filtering differed. Produced via immunoSEQ multiplex PCR; TCRdb's table is partial and in-frame only. V, J and clone size are taken as reported in that table, and D and trimming were inferred from the DNA itself. The sample shows about 470,000 clones, about 76% of them seen only once. V was clipped by 1 base and J by 6 bases, with 9 bases between them. The CDR3 has 13 residues. CDR1 and CDR2 (germline): SEHNR, FQNEAQ (reference sequence). This sequence joins TRBV7-9 and TRBJ1-1, with no clear D. The receptor comes from a woman aged 40-49 years in good health. Some clones in this sample may be carry-over from other donors' samples. Material: PBMCs. The CDR3 nucleotides read TGTGCCAGCAGCTTAGGAGGTTCCGCTGAAGCTTTCTTT. Its translation: CASSLGGSAEAFF.